This TCR beta chain was sequenced during a study of T cell repertoires in cytomegalovirus infection. In the study overall: The public TCR beta signatures pointed to both CMV infection and matching HLA type. Study findings and constraints: CMV-specific HLA-C-restricted TCR beta clonotypes dominated the ex vivo response.

In regard to this clonotype: Its specificity is not known.

V was clipped by 3 bases and J by 3 bases, with 12 bases between them. Germline CDR1 reads SGHKS; CDR2 reads YYEKEE (reference sequence). The CDR3 consists of 14 residues. TCRdb itself ran the reads through MiXCR, one entry per CDR3 protein. The sample carries hundreds of thousands of distinct CDR3 sequences, under 40% recorded once. V is TRBV5-5 and J is TRBJ2-5; the D gene could be TRBD1 or TRBD2 (5 bases each). Sequencing input: PBMCs. The source is a human donor in good health (CMV status not recorded). Some clones in this sample may be carry-over from other donors' samples. CDR3 sequence reads: CASSSPGPKETQYF. DNA for the CDR3: TGTGCCAGCAGCTCACCGGGGCCAAAAGAGACCCAGTACTTC. The variable domain in full, with the rest retrieved from reference TRBV5-5 and TRBJ2-5, is DAGVTQSPTHLIKTRGQQVTLRCSPISGHKSVSWYQQVLGQGPQFIFQYYEKEERGRGNFPDRFSARQFPNYSSELNVNALLLGDSALYLCASSSPGPKETQYFGPGTRLLVL.